This entry is about one T cell receptor (beta chain). This sample is part of a study of OX40 agonist ivuxolimab in advanced cancers. Turning to the study itself: Ivuxolimab doses were 0.01, 0.1, 0.3, 1.5, 3 or 10 mg/kg every 2 weeks.

Trimming cost V 3 bases and J 2 bases; bases outside gene matches: 2. From germline, CDR1 is KGHSH and CDR2 LQKENI. The CDR3 spans 15 residues. Clones were sequenced by immunoSEQ multiplex PCR, and TCRdb holds only the in-frame ones, with some missing. This sample has tens of thousands of clones, with 88% found just once. The receptor's source is an adult with an advanced solid tumor such as melanoma, head and neck, liver or kidney cancer. The specimen was CD4+ or CD8+ T cells sorted from blood, collected in a trial of the OX40 agonist ivuxolimab. V and J are TRBV18 and TRBJ2-3; 10 bases match TRBD2. The CDR3 coding sequence is TGTGCCAGCTCACCTACTAGCGGGGTCACAGATACGCAGTATTTT. This codes for CASSPTSGVTDTQYF. The entire variable domain, with the rest obtained from reference TRBV18 and TRBJ2-3, is as follows: NAGVMQNPRHLVRRRGQEARLRCSPMKGHSHVYWYRQLPEEGLKFMVYLQKENIIDESGMPKERFSAEFPKEGPSILRIQQVVRGDSAAYFCASSPTSGVTDTQYFGPGTRLTVL.